This T cell receptor beta chain was sequenced for a study of cytomegalovirus exposure and HLA in healthy donors. Findings of the study overall: Later on, an analysis showed TCR association rates differing by HLA locus, with DRB1 the most and HLA-C the fewest.

This clone was detected once. Its target is not known. In the PCR, 60 Vbeta and 13 Jbeta primers were used. The assay was immunoSEQ multiplex PCR, and TCRdb's table has in-frame clones only and misses some. The sample carries roughly 120,000 clones, around 75% recorded once. Germline V gene data show CDR1 as MNHEY and CDR2 as SMNVEV (reference sequence). The CDR3 sequence is 14 residues long. Trimming took 6 bases from V and 3 from J, leaving 12 bases between them. The sample consisted of PBMCs. The TCR originated in a woman in her late teens or twenties in good health and CMV-seronegative. The chain uses TRBV27 and TRBJ1-3, with D perhaps matching TRBD1 (5 bases). CDR3 coding DNA: TGTGCCAGCAGCTCGCGGGACTTTGGAAACACCATATATTTT. Encoded protein: CASSSRDFGNTIYF.